The T cell receptor (beta chain) described here comes from a study of T cell repertoires in cytomegalovirus infection (dated by TCRdb to about 2019). In terms of the full investigation: Donor HLA type was relevant to the analysis, as public TCR beta signatures indicated carriage of CMV infection together with the matching HLA type. Broader findings and caveats from the paper: Carriers of CMV infection plus the relevant HLA type were discriminated by the cumulative frequency of public TCR beta family members in the study cohort and in an independent roughly 370-donor cohort. The ex vivo response was dominated by HLA-C-restricted CMV-specific TCR beta clonotypes, which also provided the single most frequent clonotype in two of eight donors.

Sequenced using an Illumina HiSeq 1500. TCRdb applied fastp at Q25 and MiXCR to the public reads, then kept only in-frame beta chains. Rows with a matching CDR3 protein are joined into one entry that keeps the most common DNA and genes. The sample table holds approximately 500,000 distinct CDR3 sequences, of which about 11% were seen once. Roughly 10% of the sample is taken by the ten largest. This clonotype was counted only a few times. Its target antigen remains unknown. Per-nucleotide qualities are absent, and no much larger clonotype sits a single base away. The sequence derives from a human donor in good health (CMV status not recorded). Some clones in this sample may be carry-over from other donors' samples. Sequencing used PBMCs.

CDR3 reads: CSAVTQLSNQPQHF. The DNA sequence is TGCAGTGCTGTGACCCAATTAAGCAATCAGCCCCAGCATTTT. The V and J segments used are TRBV20-1 and TRBJ1-5, with the D gene uncertain. CDR1 and CDR2 are drawn from the germline V gene (reference sequence): DFQATT, SNEGSKA. The CDR3 holds 14 amino acids from the cysteine to the phenylalanine. Here the CDR3 DNA is all that survives: 42 bases in frame from base 1. Cut back by 5 bases and 1 base, the V and J ends lie 12 bases apart.